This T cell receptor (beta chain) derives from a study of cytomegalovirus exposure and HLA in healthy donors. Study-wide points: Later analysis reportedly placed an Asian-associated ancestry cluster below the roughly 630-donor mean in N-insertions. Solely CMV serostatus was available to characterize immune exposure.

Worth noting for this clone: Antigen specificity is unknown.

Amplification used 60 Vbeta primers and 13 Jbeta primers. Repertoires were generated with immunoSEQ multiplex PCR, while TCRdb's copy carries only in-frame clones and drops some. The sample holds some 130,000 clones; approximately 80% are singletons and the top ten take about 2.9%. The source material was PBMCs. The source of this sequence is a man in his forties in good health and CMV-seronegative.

The CDR3 spells CASSPGTSPNTEAFF. CDR3 coding DNA: TGCGCCAGCAGCCCGGGGACAAGCCCAAACACTGAAGCTTTCTTT. The chain employs TRBV4-3 and TRBJ1-1; TRBD1 is a possible D gene (6 bases). The CDR3 totals 15 residues. Germline V gives CDR1 LGHNA, CDR2 YSLEER. Trimming pared 4 bases from V and 2 bases from J, leaving 14 bases between.